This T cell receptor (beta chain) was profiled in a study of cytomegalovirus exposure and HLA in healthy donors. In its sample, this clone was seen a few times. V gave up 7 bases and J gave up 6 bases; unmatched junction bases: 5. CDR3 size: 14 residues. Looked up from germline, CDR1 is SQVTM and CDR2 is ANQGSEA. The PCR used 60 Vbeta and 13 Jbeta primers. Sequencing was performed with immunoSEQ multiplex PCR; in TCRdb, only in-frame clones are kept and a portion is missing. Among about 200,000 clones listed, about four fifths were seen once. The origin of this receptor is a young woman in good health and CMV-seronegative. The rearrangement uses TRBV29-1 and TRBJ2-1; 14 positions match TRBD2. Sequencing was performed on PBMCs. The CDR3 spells CSGGLAGVGNEQFF. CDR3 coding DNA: TGCAGCGGGGGACTAGCGGGAGTCGGCAATGAGCAGTTCTTC.